The 15 T cell receptor beta chains reported below all come from one sample, sequenced in a study of blood T cell repertoires in COVID-19. The protocol was immunoSEQ multiplex PCR, while the TCRdb copy is restricted to in-frame clones and leaves out a portion. The sample holds roughly 380,000 clones, about nine tenths seen once. Material for sequencing was peripheral blood. Receptors originate from a woman in her thirties or forties with COVID-19, enrolled during active disease.

This rearrangement joins TRBV11-3 to TRBJ2-2; D is uncertain. CDR1 is SGHNT, CDR2 YENEEA, per germline. V lost 3 bases, J lost 7 bases, and 9 bases lay in between. The CDR3 has 13 residues. The CDR3 nucleotides read TGTGCCAGCAGCTTGGCTTCGGGCGGGGAGCTGTTTTTT. Its protein product is CASSLASGGELFF. Based on the CDR3 plus reference TRBV11-3 and TRBJ2-2, the full variable domain is EAGVVQSPRYKIIEKKQPVAFWCNPISGHNTLYWYLQNLGQGPELLIRYENEEAVDDSQLPKDRFSAERLKGVDSTLKIQPAELGDSAVYLCASSLASGGELFFGEGSRLTVL.

This sequence joins TRBV5-1 and TRBJ2-1; 14 bases fit TRBD2. Germline loops: CDR1 SGHRS, CDR2 YFSETQ. The trim removed 4 bases at V and 8 bases at J, leaving 11 bases unmatched. This CDR3 is built from 17 residues. CDR3 sequence: CASSAGFGTSGSYEQFF. The CDR3 coding sequence is TGCGCCAGCAGCGCCGGCTTTGGGACTAGCGGGAGCTATGAGCAGTTCTTC. Full variable domain (outside the CDR3, taken from reference TRBV5-1 and TRBJ2-1): KAGVTQTPRYLIKTRGQQVTLSCSPISGHRSVSWYQQTPGQGLQFLFEYFSETQRNKGNFPGRFSGRQFSNSRSEMNVSTLELGDSALYLCASSAGFGTSGSYEQFFGPGTRLTVL.

V usage is TRBV5-1 and J usage is TRBJ1-4; 7 bases are shared with TRBD1. Germline V gene sequence: CDR1 SGHRS, CDR2 YFSETQ. This CDR3 contains 16 residues. J gave up 4 bases and V 0 bases, and 6 bases lay outside the gene matches. CDR3 in DNA: TGCGCCAGCAGCTTGGCAAGGACAGGCCTTAATGAAAAACTGTTTTTT. This gives the protein CASSLARTGLNEKLFF.

This clone was observed a single time. This chain uses TRBV13 with TRBJ2-5; TRBD2 matches 12 bases. In germline, CDR1 is PRHDT, CDR2 FYEKMQ (reference sequence). This CDR3 spans 19 amino acids. The junction had 14 bases not matched to a gene; V was cut back by 0 bases and J by 6 bases. The CDR3 nucleotides are TGTGCCAGCAGCTTAGGAACTAGCGGGGGGCGGACCAAGCAAAAGACCCAGTACTTC. Its translation is CASSLGTSGGRTKQKTQYF.

The sample holds a few counts of this clone. This sequence joins TRBV5-6 and TRBJ1-2; unclear D gene. Trimming left V 0 bases short and J 2 bases short, with 5 bases between. The CDR3 runs to 13 residues. Germline V gene data show CDR1 as SGHDT and CDR2 as YYEEEE. CDR3 nucleotides: TGTGCCAGCAGCTTGGGCAGGAACTATGGCTACACCTTC. The encoded protein is CASSLGRNYGYTF.

The chain carries TRBV6-2 or TRBV6-3 and TRBJ2-5; TRBD1 agrees at 7 bases. After removal of 0 bases from V and 9 bases from J, the junction contained 16 bases not matched to a gene. The CDR3 loop spans 17 amino acids. Germline CDR1 reads MNHEY; CDR2 reads SVGEGT. The CDR3 DNA reads TGTGCCAGCAGTTACTCCAGGGGGAGTGGAATTTTAGTAGCCCAGTACTTC. Amino acids: CASSYSRGSGILVAQYF.

The chain recombines TRBV9 with TRBJ1-1, with D perhaps matching TRBD1 (5 bases). Germline CDR1 SGDLS, CDR2 YYNGEE. Trimming removed 0 bases at V and 3 bases at J, with 12 bases between. The CDR3 runs to 15 residues. The CDR3 bases are TGTGCCAGCAGCGTAGATGGTCAGGGTTACACTGAAGCTTTCTTT. Its protein is CASSVDGQGYTEAFF. Complete variable domain (other parts from reference TRBV9 and TRBJ1-1): DSGVTQTPKHLITATGQRVTLRCSPRSGDLSVYWYQQSLDQGLQFLIQYYNGEERAKGNILERFSAQQFPDLHSELNLSSLELGDSALYFCASSVDGQGYTEAFFGQGTRLTVV.

The chain has TRBV19 and TRBJ1-1, with TRBD1 as a possible D gene (6 bases). This CDR3 has 13 amino acids. Germline V lookup: CDR1 LNHDA, CDR2 SQIVND (reference sequence). The V and J ends lost 8 bases and 1 base respectively, with 11 bases between them. CDR3 sequence: CASYRAGNTEAFF. The CDR3 DNA reads TGTGCCAGTTACAGGGCCGGGAACACTGAAGCTTTCTTT.

The J gene is TRBJ2-2, the V gene TRBV28; 10 nucleotides line up with TRBD1. In germline, CDR1 is MDHEN, CDR2 SYDVKM. The V segment lost 4 bases and the J segment 6 bases; nucleotides outside the gene matches: 5. The CDR3 totals 15 residues. The CDR3 bases are TGTGCCAGCAGTTCGGGACAGGGGATTTCCGGGGAGCTGTTTTTT. Translated: CASSSGQGISGELFF.

With respect to this clone: The germline gene is not matched at one end of the junction; a read error may be the cause. The chain combines TRBV7-3 with TRBJ2-3; TRBD1 matches 7 bases. The CDR3 totals 12 residues. Germline V gives CDR1 SGHTA, CDR2 FQGTGA. The CDR3 spells CASSSNRGRLHF. The CDR3 DNA is TGTGCCAGCAGTTCCAACAGGGGCCGCCTGCATTTT.

The V call is TRBV7-8, the J call TRBJ1-2, with TRBD1 matching over 7 bases. There are 18 residues in the CDR3. V shed 6 bases and J 2 bases; nucleotides not matched to a gene: 18. In germline, CDR1 is SGHVS, CDR2 FQNEAQ. The CDR3 is CASSFTSGTVSLNYGYTF. The DNA for the CDR3 is TGTGCCAGCAGTTTTACTTCCGGGACAGTCTCATTAAACTATGGCTACACCTTC.

This sequence joins TRBV3-1 (or the pseudogene TRBV3-2) and TRBJ1-3; 9 nucleotides match TRBD1. CDR1 is LGHDT, CDR2 YNNKEL, per germline (reference sequence). Trimming removed 3 bases from V and 4 bases from J; junction bases left unmatched: 4. This CDR3 is 15 amino acids long. This chain's CDR3 is CASSQTGGAGNTIYF. CDR3 coding DNA: TGTGCCAGCAGCCAGACAGGGGGAGCCGGAAACACCATATATTTT.

To note about this clone: Other nucleotide sequences in the sample specify the same CDR3. CDR3 bases: TGCGCCAGCAGCTTGACAGTCATGAACACTGAAGCTTTCTTT. This translates into CASSLTVMNTEAFF. V is TRBV5-1 and J is TRBJ1-1; D uncertain. Trimming cost V 1 base and J 0 bases, with 7 bases left between them. CDR1 and CDR2 (germline): SGHRS, YFSETQ. This CDR3 has 14 residues.

This chain connects TRBV7-9 to TRBJ1-1, with unresolved D. The CDR3 is 14 residues long. Per the germline V gene, CDR1 is SEHNR and CDR2 is FQNEAQ (reference sequence). Trimming stripped 4 bases from V and 1 base from J, with 10 bases between. The CDR3 nucleotides are TGTGCCAGCAGCTCCGGGTTAGGGAACACTGAAGCTTTCTTT. This sequence encodes CASSSGLGNTEAFF.

This clone appeared once. The chain joins TRBV2 to TRBJ2-3, with TRBD1 identical over 8 bases. Germline lookup yields CDR1 SNHLY and CDR2 FYNNEI. There are 14 residues in the CDR3. V gave up 6 bases and J gave up 4 bases; unmatched junction bases: 6. For the CDR3, the DNA is TGTGCCAGCAGAGACAGGGGAAGCGCAGATACGCAGTATTTT. Protein sequence: CASRDRGSADTQYF.